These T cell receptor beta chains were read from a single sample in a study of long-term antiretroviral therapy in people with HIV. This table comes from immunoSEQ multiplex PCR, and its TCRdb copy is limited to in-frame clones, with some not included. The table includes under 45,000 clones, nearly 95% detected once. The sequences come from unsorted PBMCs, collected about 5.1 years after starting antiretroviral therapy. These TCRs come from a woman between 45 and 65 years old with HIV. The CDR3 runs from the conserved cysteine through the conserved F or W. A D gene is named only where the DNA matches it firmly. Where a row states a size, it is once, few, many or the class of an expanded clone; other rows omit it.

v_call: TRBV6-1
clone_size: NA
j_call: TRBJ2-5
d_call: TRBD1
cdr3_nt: TGTGCCAGCCTGGACAGGGGGCAGGCAGAGACCCAGTACTTC
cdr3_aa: CASLDRGQAETQYF

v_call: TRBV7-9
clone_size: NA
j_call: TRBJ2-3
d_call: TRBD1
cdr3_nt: TGTGCCAGCAGCAAAGGACAGGGGAGCACAGATACGCAGTATTTT
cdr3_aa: CASSKGQGSTDTQYF

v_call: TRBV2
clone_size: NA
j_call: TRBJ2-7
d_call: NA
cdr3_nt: TGTGCCAGCAGTGAGGAGGGCTACGAGCAGTACTTC
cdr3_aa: CASSEEGYEQYF

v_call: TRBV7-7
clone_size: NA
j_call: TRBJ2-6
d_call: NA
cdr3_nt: TGTGCTAGCAGCGAAGGGGGGCCTGGGGCCAACGTCCTGACTTTC
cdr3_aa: CASSEGGPGANVLTF

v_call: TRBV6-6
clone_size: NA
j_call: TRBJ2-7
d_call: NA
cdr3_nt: TGTGCCAGCACCTACCGACAATCGGGCGAGCAGTACTTC
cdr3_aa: CASTYRQSGEQYF

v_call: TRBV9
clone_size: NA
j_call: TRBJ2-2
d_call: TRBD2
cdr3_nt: TGTGCCAGCAGCCCGAGGACTAGCGGGGGGACCGGGGAGCTGTTTTTT
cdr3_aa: CASSPRTSGGTGELFF

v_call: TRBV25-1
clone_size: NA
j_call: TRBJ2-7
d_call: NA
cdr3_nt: TGTGCCAGCAGTGAACAGCTATCCACCTACGAGCAGTACTTC
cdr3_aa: CASSEQLSTYEQYF

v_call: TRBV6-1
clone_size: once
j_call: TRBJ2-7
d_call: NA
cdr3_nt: TGTGCCAGCAGTGAAGCTGACAGCTCCTACGAGCAGTACTTC
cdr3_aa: CASSEADSSYEQYF

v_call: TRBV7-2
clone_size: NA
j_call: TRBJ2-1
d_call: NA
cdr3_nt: TGTGCCAGCAGCTTAGACAGATACAATGAGCAGTTCTTC
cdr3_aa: CASSLDRYNEQFF

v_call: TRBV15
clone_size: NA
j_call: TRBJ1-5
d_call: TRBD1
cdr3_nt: TGTGCCACCAGCCTCGACAGGGGGTCTAATCAGCCCCAGCATTTT
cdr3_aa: CATSLDRGSNQPQHF

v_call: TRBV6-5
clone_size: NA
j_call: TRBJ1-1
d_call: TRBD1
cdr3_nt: TGTGCCAGCAGTCGGACAGGGGGCTTGAACACTGAAGCTTTCTTT
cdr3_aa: CASSRTGGLNTEAFF

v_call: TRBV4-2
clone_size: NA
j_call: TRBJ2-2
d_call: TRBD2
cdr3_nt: TGTGCCAGCAGCCAAACCCTAGCGGGGGGACTGTCGGGGGAGCTGTTTTTT
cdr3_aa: CASSQTLAGGLSGELFF

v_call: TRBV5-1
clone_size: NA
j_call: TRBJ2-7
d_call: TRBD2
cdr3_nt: TGCGCCAGCAGCTTGGGTGGTCTAGCGGGGGATTACGAGCAGTACTTC
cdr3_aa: CASSLGGLAGDYEQYF

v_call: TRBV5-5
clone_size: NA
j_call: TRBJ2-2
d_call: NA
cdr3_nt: TGTGCCAGCAGCTTGCACGATAAGAACACCGGGGAGCTGTTTTTT
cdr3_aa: CASSLHDKNTGELFF

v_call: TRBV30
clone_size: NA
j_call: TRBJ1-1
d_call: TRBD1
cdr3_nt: TGTGCCTGGAGGACAGGGGGCGGAAGGAACACTGAAGCTTTCTTT
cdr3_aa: CAWRTGGGRNTEAFF

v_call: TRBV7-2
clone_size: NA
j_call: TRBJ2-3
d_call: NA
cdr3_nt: TGTGCCAGCAGCCCCAGGTCAAGGGGGGGGAGCACAGATACGCAGTATTTT
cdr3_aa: CASSPRSRGGSTDTQYF

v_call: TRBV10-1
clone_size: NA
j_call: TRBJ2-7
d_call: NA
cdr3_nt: TGCGCCAGCACCTCAGACAGGCTGTACGAGCAGTACTTC
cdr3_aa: CASTSDRLYEQYF

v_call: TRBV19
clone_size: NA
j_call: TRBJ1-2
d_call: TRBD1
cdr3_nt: TGTGCCAGTAGCCCTACAGGGGTCCCTGGCTACACCTTC
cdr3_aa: CASSPTGVPGYTF

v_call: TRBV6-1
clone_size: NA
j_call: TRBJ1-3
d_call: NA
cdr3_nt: TGTGCCAGCAGTGAATCCCAGGGGCCTGGAAACACCATATATTTT
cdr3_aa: CASSESQGPGNTIYF

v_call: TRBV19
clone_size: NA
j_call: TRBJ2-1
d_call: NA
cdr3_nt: TGTGCCACCAGACCCTCCGGAGGGGAGCAGTTCTTC
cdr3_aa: CATRPSGGEQFF

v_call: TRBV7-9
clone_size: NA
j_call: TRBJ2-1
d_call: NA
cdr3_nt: TGTGCCAGCAGCTTAGCGGGCACTTACAATGAGCAGTTCTTC
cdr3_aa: CASSLAGTYNEQFF

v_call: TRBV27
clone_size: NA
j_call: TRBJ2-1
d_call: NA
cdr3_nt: TGTGCCAGCAGCCTAGGTTCCAATGAGCAGTTCTTC
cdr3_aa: CASSLGSNEQFF

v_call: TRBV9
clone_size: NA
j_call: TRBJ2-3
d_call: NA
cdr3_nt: TGTGCCAGCAGCGTAGGGGTAGCAACGGGGGCGCCTCGAGATACGCAGTATTTT
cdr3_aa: CASSVGVATGAPRDTQYF

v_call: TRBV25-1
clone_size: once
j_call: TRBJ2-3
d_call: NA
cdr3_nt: TGTGCCAGCAGTGATCCTGGACCCACAGATACGCAGTATTTT
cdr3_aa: CASSDPGPTDTQYF

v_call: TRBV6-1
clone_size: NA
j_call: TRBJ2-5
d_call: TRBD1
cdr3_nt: TGTGCCAGCAGTGGACAGGGGGTACAAGAGACCCAGTACTTC
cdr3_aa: CASSGQGVQETQYF

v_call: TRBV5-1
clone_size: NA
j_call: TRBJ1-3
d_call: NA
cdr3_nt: TGCGCCAGCAGCTTGGGATTGGGTTCTGGAAACACCATATATTTT
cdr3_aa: CASSLGLGSGNTIYF

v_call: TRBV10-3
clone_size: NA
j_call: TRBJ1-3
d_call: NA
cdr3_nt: TGTGCCATCAGTGACCAAACCCGGGGGGCTGGAAACACCATATATTTT
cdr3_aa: CAISDQTRGAGNTIYF

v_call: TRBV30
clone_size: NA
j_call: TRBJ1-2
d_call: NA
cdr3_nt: TGTGCCTGGCTTGGCGGGAGGAACTATGGCTACACCTTC
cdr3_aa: CAWLGGRNYGYTF

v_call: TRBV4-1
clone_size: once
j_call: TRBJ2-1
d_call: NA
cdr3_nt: TGCGCCAGCAGCCAAGATTGGGGGGGGGCCGTCGATGAGCAGTTCTTC
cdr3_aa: CASSQDWGGAVDEQFF

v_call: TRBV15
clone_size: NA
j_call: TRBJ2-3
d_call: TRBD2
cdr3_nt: TGTGCCACCAGCAGAGATATGGCACTAGCGGGGGGTTCGGCCCCTACGCAGTATTTT
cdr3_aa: CATSRDMALAGGSAPTQYF

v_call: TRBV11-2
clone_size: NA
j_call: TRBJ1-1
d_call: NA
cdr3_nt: TGTGCCAGCAGCCCCTCTGGGCTTAACACTGAAGCTTTCTTT
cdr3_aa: CASSPSGLNTEAFF

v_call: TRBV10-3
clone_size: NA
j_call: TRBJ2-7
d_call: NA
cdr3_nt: TGTGCCATCAGTGAGAACACGGTTGAGCAGTACTTC
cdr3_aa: CAISENTVEQYF

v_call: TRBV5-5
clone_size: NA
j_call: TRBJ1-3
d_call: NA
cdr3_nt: TGTGCCAGCAGCTTGTCGGGGGGTATTGCTGGAAACACCATATATTTT
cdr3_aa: CASSLSGGIAGNTIYF

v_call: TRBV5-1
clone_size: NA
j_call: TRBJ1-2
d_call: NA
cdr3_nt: TGCGCCAGCAGCTTGGCAGGGTTGGGTGCTGGCTACACCTTC
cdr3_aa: CASSLAGLGAGYTF

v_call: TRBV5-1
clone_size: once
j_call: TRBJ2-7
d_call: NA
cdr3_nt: TGCGCCAGCAGCTTTGTGGGTGCCCCTGGGGAGCAGTACTTC
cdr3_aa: CASSFVGAPGEQYF

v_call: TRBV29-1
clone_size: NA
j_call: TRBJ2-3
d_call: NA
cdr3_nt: TGCAGCGTTGTTGGACGGGGCACAGATACGCAGTATTTT
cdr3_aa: CSVVGRGTDTQYF

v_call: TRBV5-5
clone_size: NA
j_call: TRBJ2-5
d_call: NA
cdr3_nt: TGTGCCAGCAGCTTGACGGGCGCGGGGTATACAAAGTTAGAGACCCAGTACTTC
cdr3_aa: CASSLTGAGYTKLETQYF

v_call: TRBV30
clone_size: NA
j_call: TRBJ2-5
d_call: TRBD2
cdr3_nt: TGTGCCTGGAGTAAGCGGGGGGGACAAGAGACCCAGTACTTC
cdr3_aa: CAWSKRGGQETQYF

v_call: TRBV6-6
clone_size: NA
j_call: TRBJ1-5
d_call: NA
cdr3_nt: TGTGCCAGCAGTTCACCTGACAGGCATTATCAGCCCCAGCATTTT
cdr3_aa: CASSSPDRHYQPQHF

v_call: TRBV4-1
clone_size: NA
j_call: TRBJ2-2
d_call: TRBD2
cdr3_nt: TGCGCCAGCACCCCTCTGGGCGGGGGGCAGAACACCGGGGAGCTGTTTTTT
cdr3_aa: CASTPLGGGQNTGELFF

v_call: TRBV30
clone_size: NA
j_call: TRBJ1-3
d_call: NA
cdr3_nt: TGTGCCTGGAGTGTGGGGGACACTGGTGGAGACACCATATATTTT
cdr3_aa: CAWSVGDTGGDTIYF

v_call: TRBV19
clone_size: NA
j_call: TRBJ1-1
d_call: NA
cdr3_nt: TGTGCCAGTATTCGTTGGGAAAGGAACACTGAAGCTTTCTTT
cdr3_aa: CASIRWERNTEAFF

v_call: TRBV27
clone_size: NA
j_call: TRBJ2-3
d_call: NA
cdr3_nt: TGTGCCAGCCGATTCGGCCCGGCTGGGGATACGCAGTATTTT
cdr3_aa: CASRFGPAGDTQYF

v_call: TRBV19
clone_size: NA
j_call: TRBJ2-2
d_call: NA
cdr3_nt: TGTGCCAGCTCGGAGGAACAGGGGAACACCGGGGAGCTGTTTTTT
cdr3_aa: CASSEEQGNTGELFF

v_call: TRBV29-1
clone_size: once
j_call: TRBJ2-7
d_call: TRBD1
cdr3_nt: TGCAGCGTTCAAGCCGGGACAGGGCAAACCTACGAGCAGTACTTC
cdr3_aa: CSVQAGTGQTYEQYF

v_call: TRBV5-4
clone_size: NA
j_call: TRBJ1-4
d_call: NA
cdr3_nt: TGTGCCAGCAGCTTGGACCCACTAGAGGAAAAACTGTTTTTT
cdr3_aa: CASSLDPLEEKLFF

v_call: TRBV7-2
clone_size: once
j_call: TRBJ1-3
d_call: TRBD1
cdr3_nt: TGTGCCAGCAGCTTAACAGGGGGCGCATCTGGAAACACCATATATTTT
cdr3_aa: CASSLTGGASGNTIYF

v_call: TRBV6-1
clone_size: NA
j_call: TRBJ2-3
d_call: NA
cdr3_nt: TGTGCCAGCAGTGAAGTTGGCAGGGGAGGCACAGATACGCAGTATTTT
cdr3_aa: CASSEVGRGGTDTQYF

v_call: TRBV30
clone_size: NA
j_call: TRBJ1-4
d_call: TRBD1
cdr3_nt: TGTGCCTGGAGTGTGGGGAGAGGGGGCAGTGGGGAAAAACTGTTTTTT
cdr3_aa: CAWSVGRGGSGEKLFF

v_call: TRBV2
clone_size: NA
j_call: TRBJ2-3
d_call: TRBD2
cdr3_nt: TGTGCCAGCAGTAGTGGACTAGCGGGGGGCACAGATACGCAGTATTTT
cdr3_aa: CASSSGLAGGTDTQYF

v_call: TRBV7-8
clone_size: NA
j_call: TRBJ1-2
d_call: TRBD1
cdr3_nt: TGTGCCAGCAGCTTAGACAGGGGCGGCTACACCTTC
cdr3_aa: CASSLDRGGYTF

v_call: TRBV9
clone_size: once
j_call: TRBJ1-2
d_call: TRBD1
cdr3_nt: TGTGCCAGCAGCGCCCGGGGCAGGGGGGACTATGGCTACACCTTC
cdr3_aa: CASSARGRGDYGYTF

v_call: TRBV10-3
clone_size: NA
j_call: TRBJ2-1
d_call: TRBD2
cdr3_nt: TGTGCCATCAGGGCCGGGACTAGCGGGGGGGAGGGCTCCTACAATGAGCAGTTCTTC
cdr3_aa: CAIRAGTSGGEGSYNEQFF

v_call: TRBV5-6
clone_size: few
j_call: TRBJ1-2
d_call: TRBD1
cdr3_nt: TGTGCCAGCAGCTTGGGGGGGGGACAGACACACTATGGCTACACCTTC
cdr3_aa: CASSLGGGQTHYGYTF

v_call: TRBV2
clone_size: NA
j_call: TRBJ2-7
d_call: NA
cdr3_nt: TGTGCCAGCAATAGGAGGGGGTCGGACCGAACCTACGAGCAGTACTTC
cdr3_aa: CASNRRGSDRTYEQYF

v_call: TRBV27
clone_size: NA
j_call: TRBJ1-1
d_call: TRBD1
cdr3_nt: TGTGCCAGCAGTACGACCGGGACAGGGGGAAGGAACACTGAAGCTTTCTTT
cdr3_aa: CASSTTGTGGRNTEAFF

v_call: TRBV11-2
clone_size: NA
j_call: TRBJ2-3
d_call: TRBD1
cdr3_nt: TGTGCCAGCAGCGTCTCGACAGGGGCCGGGTCCACAGATACGCAGTATTTT
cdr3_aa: CASSVSTGAGSTDTQYF

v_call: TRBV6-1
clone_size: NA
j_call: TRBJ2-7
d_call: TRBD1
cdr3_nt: TGTGCCAGCAGTGAACTGACAGGGGGAGCCTACGAGCAGTACTTC
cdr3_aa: CASSELTGGAYEQYF

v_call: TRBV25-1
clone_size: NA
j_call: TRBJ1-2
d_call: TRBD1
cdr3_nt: TGTGCCAGCAGTGAATCCGGGACAGCTAAATATGGCTACACCTTC
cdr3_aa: CASSESGTAKYGYTF

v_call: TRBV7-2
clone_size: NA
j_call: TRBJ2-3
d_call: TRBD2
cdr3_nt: TGTGCCAGCAGCTTAGGACTAGCGGGGGGATACACAGATACGCAGTATTTT
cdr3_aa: CASSLGLAGGYTDTQYF